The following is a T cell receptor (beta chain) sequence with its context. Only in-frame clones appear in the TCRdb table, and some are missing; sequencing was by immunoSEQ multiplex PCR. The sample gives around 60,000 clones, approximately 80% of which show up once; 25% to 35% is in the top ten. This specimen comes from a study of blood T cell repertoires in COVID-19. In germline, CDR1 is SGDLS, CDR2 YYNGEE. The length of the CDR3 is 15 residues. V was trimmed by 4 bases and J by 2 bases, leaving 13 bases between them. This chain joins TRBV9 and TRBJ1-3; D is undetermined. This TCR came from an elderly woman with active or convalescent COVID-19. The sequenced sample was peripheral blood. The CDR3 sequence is CASSQESGTGNTIYF. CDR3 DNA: TGTGCCAGCAGCCAGGAGAGCGGCACTGGAAACACCATATATTTT.